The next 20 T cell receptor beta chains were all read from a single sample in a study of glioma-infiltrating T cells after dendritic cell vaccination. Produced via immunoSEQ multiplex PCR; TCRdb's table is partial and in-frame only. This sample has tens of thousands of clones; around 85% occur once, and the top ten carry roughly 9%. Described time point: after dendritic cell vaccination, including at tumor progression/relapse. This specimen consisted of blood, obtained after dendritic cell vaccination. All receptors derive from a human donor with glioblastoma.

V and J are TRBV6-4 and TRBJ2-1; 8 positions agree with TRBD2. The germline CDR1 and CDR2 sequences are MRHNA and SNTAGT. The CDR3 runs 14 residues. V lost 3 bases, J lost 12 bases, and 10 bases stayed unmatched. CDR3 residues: CASSEGSTSGRQFF. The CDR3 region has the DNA TGTGCCAGCAGTGAGGGGAGCACTAGCGGAAGGCAGTTCTTC.

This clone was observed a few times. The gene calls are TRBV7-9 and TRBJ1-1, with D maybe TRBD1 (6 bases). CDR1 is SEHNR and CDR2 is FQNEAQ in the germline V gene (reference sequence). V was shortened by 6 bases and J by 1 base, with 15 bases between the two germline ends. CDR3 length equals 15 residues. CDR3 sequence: CASSLKGGENTEAFF. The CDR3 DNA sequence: TGTGCCAGCAGTCTTAAGGGGGGGGAGAACACTGAAGCTTTCTTT.

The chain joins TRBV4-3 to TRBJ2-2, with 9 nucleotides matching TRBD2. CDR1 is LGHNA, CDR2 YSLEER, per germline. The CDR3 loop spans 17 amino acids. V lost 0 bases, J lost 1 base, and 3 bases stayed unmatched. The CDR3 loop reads CASSQDPAGGNTGELFF. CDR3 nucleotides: TGCGCCAGCAGCCAAGATCCAGCGGGGGGGAACACCGGGGAGCTGTTTTTT.

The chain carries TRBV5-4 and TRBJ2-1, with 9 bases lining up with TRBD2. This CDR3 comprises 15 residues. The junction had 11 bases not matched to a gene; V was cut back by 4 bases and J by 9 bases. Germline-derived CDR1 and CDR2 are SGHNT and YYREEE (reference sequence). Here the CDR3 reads CASSPTSGWGGEQFF. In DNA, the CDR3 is TGTGCCAGCAGCCCTACTAGCGGGTGGGGGGGTGAGCAGTTCTTC.

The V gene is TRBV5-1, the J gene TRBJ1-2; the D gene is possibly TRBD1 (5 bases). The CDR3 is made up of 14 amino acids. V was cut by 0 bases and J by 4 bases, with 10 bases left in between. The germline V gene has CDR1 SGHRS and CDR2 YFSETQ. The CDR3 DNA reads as TGCGCCAGCAGCTTGGGTGACAGCTTCTATGGCTACACCTTC. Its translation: CASSLGDSFYGYTF.

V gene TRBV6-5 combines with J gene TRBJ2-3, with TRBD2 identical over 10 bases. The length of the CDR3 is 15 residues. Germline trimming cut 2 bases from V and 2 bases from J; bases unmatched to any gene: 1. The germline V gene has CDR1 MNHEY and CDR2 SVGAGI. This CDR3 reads CASSYLAGATDTQYF. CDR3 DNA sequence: TGTGCCAGCAGTTACCTAGCGGGGGCCACAGATACGCAGTATTTT.

In DNA form, the CDR3 reads TGCAGCGTTGATGGGCGGGGGTACACTGAAGCTTTCTTT. This sequence encodes CSVDGRGYTEAFF. The rearrangement links TRBV29-1 to TRBJ1-1, with D possibly TRBD1 on 5 matching bases. Between the trimmed V and J ends, which lost 3 bases and 3 bases, there was a span of 11 bases. Germline CDR1 and CDR2: SQVTM and ANQGSEA. This CDR3 has 13 residues.

The CDR3 spells CASKPGQGGDEQFF. The CDR3 DNA sequence: TGTGCCAGCAAACCGGGACAGGGTGGTGATGAGCAGTTCTTC. This chain uses TRBV6-5 with TRBJ2-1; 9 nucleotides agree with TRBD1. Germline V gene sequence: CDR1 MNHEY, CDR2 SVGAGI. The CDR3 sequence is 14 residues long. V lost 7 bases, J lost 8 bases, and 9 bases stayed unmatched.

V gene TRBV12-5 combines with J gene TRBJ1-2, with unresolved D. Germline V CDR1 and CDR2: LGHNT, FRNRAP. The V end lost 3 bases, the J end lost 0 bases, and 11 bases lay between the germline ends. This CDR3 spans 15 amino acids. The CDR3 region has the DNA TGTGCTAGTGGTTTCCCTAGCGGACCTAACTATGGCTACACCTTC. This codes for CASGFPSGPNYGYTF.

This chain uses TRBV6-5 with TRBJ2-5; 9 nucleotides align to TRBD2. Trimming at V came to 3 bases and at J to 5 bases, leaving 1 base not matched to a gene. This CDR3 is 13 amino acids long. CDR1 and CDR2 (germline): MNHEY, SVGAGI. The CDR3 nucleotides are TGTGCCAGCAGTTATGGACTAGCGGAGACCCAGTACTTC. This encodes CASSYGLAETQYF.

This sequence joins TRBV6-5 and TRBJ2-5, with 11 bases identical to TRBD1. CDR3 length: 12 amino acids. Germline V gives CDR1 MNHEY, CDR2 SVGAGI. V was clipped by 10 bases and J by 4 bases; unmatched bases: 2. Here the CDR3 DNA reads TGTGCCACGGGGACAGGGGGAGAGACCCAGTACTTC. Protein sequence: CATGTGGETQYF.

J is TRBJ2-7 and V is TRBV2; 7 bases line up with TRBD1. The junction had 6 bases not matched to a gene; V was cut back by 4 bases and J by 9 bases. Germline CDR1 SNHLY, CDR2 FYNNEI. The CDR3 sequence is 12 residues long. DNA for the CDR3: TGTGCCAGCAGTGTAACAGGGGTCGGGCAGTACTTC. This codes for CASSVTGVGQYF.

CDR3 nucleotide sequence: TGCGCCAGCAGCCGGGACAGATTCTACGAGCAGTACTTC. Its protein product is CASSRDRFYEQYF. This rearrangement joins TRBV4-3 to TRBJ2-5, with 7 nucleotides matching TRBD1. The J call is in doubt because the DNA end fits TRBJ2-7 better. This CDR3 is 13 amino acids long. CDR1 and CDR2 (germline): LGHNA, YSLEER.

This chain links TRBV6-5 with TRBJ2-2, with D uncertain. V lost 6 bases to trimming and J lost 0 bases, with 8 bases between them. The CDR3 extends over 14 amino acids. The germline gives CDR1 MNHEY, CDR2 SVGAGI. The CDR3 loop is CASSANTNTGELFF. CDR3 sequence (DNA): TGTGCCAGCAGCGCAAACACGAACACCGGGGAGCTGTTTTTT.

CDR3 DNA sequence: TGTGCCAGCAGCCTAACAAGGGACACTAGCTACGAGCAGTACTTC. Encoded protein: CASSLTRDTSYEQYF. This chain uses TRBV11-2 with TRBJ2-7, with D perhaps matching TRBD1 (6 bases). The germline CDR1 and CDR2 sequences are SGHAT and FQNNGV. The CDR3 is 15 amino acids. Trimming took 5 bases from V and 3 from J, leaving 17 bases between them.

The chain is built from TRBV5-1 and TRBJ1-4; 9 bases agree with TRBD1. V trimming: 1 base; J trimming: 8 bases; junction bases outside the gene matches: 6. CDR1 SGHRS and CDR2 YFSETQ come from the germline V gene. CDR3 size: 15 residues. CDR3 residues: CASSLKQGAGEKLFF. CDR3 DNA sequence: TGCGCCAGCAGCTTGAAACAGGGGGCGGGGGAAAAACTGTTTTTT.

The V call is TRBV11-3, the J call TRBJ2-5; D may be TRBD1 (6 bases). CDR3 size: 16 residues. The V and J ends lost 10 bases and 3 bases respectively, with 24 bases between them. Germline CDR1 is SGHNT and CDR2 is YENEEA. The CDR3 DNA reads TGTGCCACTTCCACACCGGGACAAGAGATCGAAGAGACCCAGTACTTC. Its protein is CATSTPGQEIEETQYF. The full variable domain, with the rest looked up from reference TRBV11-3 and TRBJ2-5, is EAGVVQSPRYKIIEKKQPVAFWCNPISGHNTLYWYLQNLGQGPELLIRYENEEAVDDSQLPKDRFSAERLKGVDSTLKIQPAELGDSAVYLCATSTPGQEIEETQYFGPGTRLLVL.

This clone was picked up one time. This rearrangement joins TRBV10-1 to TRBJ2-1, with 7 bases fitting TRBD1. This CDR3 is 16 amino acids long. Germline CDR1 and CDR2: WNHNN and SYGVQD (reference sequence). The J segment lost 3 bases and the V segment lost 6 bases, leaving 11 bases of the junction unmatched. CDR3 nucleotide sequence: TGCGCCAGCAGCCCGGGACAGCAACCGTACTACAATGAGCAGTTCTTC. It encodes CASSPGQQPYYNEQFF.

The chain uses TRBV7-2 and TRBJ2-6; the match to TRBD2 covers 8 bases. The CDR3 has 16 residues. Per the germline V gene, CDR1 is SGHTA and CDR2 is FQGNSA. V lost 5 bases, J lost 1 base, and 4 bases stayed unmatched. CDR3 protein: CASSPKRGSGANVLTF. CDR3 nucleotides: TGTGCCAGCAGCCCTAAGCGGGGGTCTGGGGCCAACGTCCTGACTTTC.

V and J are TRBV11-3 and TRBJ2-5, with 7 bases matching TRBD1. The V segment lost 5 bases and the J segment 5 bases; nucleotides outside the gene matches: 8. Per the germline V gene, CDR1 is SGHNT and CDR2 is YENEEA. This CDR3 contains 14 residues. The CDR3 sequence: CASSARQGWETQYF. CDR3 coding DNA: TGTGCCAGCAGCGCAAGACAGGGATGGGAGACCCAGTACTTC. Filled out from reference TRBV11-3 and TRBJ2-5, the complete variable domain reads EAGVVQSPRYKIIEKKQPVAFWCNPISGHNTLYWYLQNLGQGPELLIRYENEEAVDDSQLPKDRFSAERLKGVDSTLKIQPAELGDSAVYLCASSARQGWETQYFGPGTRLLVL.